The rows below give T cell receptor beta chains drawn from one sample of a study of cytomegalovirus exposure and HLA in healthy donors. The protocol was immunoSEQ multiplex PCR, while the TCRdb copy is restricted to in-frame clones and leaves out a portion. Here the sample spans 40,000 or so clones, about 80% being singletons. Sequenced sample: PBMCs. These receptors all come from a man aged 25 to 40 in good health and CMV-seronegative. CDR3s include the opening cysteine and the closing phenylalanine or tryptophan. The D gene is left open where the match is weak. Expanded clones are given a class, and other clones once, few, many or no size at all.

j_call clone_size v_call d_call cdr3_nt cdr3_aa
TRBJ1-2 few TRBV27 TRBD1 TGTGCCAGCAGTTTCAGGGACAGTCGTACGTGGGTCTATGGCTACACCTTC CASSFRDSRTWVYGYTF
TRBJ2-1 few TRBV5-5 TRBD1 TGTGCCAGCAGCTTAGGACAGGGCCGTTACAATGAGCAGTTCTTC CASSLGQGRYNEQFF
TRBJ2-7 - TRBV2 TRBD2 TGTGCCAGCAGGCGTGTCAGCGGGGCTTCCTACGAGCAGTACTTC CASRRVSGASYEQYF
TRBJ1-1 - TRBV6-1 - TGTGCCAGCAGTGACAGGGAGAACACTGAAGCTTTCTTT CASSDRENTEAFF
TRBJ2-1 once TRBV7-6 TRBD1 TGTGCCAGCAGCTTCGGGACAGGGCCCAATGAGCAGTTCTTC CASSFGTGPNEQFF
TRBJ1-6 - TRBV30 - TGTGCCTGGAGTCTAACAGGGTGGGTTTCTGATTCACCCCTCCACTTT CAWSLTGWVSDSPLHF
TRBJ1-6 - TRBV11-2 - TGTGCCAGCAGCTCGAGTATGAGCTCCTATAATTCACCCCTCCACTTT CASSSSMSSYNSPLHF
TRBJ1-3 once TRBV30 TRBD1 TGTGCCTGGGGGCCGACAGGGTATGGCGCTGGAAACACCATATATTTT CAWGPTGYGAGNTIYF
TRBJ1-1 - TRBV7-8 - TGTGCCAGCAGCTTAGTGGGGGCGGCGGTCGGCACTGAAGCTTTCTTT CASSLVGAAVGTEAFF
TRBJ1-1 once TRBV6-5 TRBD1 TGTGCCAGCAGCCGGACAGGGGGAAACACTGAAGCTTTCTTT CASSRTGGNTEAFF
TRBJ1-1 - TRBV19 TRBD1 TGTGCCAGTAGCTGGGACAGGTCAACTGAAGCTTTCTTT CASSWDRSTEAFF
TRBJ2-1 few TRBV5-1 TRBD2 TGCGCCAGCAGCTTTTTAGCGGGAGGGAACAATGAGCAGTTCTTC CASSFLAGGNNEQFF
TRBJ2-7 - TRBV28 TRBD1 TGTGCCAGCAGCCTTACCACTGACAGGGTGAGCTCCTACGAGCAGTACTTC CASSLTTDRVSSYEQYF
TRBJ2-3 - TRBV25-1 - TGTGCCAACGCCCGTGTTCGGGGGTTTCGGGGAAGCACAGATACGCAGTATTTT CANARVRGFRGSTDTQYF
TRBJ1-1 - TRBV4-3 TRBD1 TGCGCCAGCAGCCATCCCGGACAGGTGGAGACTGAAGCTTTCTTT CASSHPGQVETEAFF
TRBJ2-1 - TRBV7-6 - TGTGCCAGCAGCCAGACGACAGGTCCACCGCATGAGCAGTTCTTC CASSQTTGPPHEQFF
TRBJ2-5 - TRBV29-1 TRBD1 TGCAGCGTTCCGGGACAGAGTGAGACCCAGTACTTC CSVPGQSETQYF
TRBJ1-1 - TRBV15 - TGTGCCACCAGCAGAGATGTGACAGTCACTGAAGCTTTCTTT CATSRDVTVTEAFF
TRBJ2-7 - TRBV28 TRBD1 TGTGCCAGCAGCCTTACCACTGACAGGGTGAGCTCCTACGAGCAGTACTTC CASSLTTDRVSSYEQYF
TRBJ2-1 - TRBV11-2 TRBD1 TGTGCCAGCAGCTTAGGGACAGGAGCCTACAATGAGCAGTTCTTC CASSLGTGAYNEQFF
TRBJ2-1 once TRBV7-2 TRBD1 TGTGCCAGCAGCTGGCCGGGACAGGCTAACTACAATGAGCAGTTCTTC CASSWPGQANYNEQFF
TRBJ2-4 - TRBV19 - TGTGCCAGTAGCCCCAGACAGAGAGAAAACATTCAGTACTTC CASSPRQRENIQYF
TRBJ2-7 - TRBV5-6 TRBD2 TGTGCCAGCAGCACGGGACTAGATAACGAGCAGTACTTC CASSTGLDNEQYF
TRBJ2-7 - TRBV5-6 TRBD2 TGTGCCAGCAGCAAAACTAGCGGCTACGAGCAGTACTTC CASSKTSGYEQYF
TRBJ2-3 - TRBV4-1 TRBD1 TGCGCCAGCAGCCCTGCATGGGGACAGAGGAGCACAGATACGCAGTATTTT CASSPAWGQRSTDTQYF
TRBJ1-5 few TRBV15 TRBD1 TGTGCCACCAGCAGAACCTCGGGGGGGGGACAGGGTAGGAATCAGCCCCAGCATTTT CATSRTSGGGQGRNQPQHF